Following are 24 T cell receptor beta chains from one sample sequenced in a study of T-cell memory formation after mild COVID-19. TCRdb independently ran MiXCR on the 5' RACE reads; one entry per CDR3 protein. Among 170,000 or so distinct CDR3 sequences listed, roughly 23% were seen once. Sequences were obtained from PBMCs or a T cell subset sorted from them (not recorded which). All receptors derive from an adult woman who had mild COVID-19 (a few samples of this study predate the infection). Cell type and time point are not known.

This rearrangement joins TRBV6-2 or TRBV6-3 to TRBJ2-3; TRBD1 agrees at 7 bases. This CDR3 contains 15 residues. The ends lost 4 bases at V and 3 bases at J; junction bases unmatched: 7. The germline CDR1 and CDR2 sequences are MNHEY and SVGEGT. CDR3 in amino acids: CASSSGQDETDTQYF. Written as DNA, the CDR3 is TGTGCCAGCAGTTCAGGACAGGATGAAACAGATACGCAGTATTTT.

The genes are TRBV29-1 and TRBJ1-2, with 9 bases lining up with TRBD1. Trimming removed 5 bases from V and 8 bases from J; junction bases left unmatched: 6. This CDR3 spans 12 amino acids. Germline assignment: CDR1 SQVTM and CDR2 ANQGSEA. In DNA form, the CDR3 reads TGCAGCGTTATCGGGACAGGGACCGGCTACACCTTC. Encoded protein: CSVIGTGTGYTF.

The chain links TRBV6-5 to TRBJ2-3; the match to TRBD2 covers 9 bases. The germline CDR1 and CDR2 sequences are MNHEY and SVGAGI. The CDR3 spans 16 residues. V gave up 0 bases and J gave up 4 bases; unmatched junction bases: 5. CDR3 nucleotide sequence: TGTGCCAGCAGTTACTCCTTAGCGGGGGTAGCAGATACGCAGTATTTT. Protein product: CASSYSLAGVADTQYF.

This clonotype was recorded a few times. The CDR3 coding sequence is TGTGCCAGCAGTTACTCGCCAGGGGGCCCGTATCAGTTCTTC. Its translation: CASSYSPGGPYQFF. The chain uses TRBV6-2 or TRBV6-3 and TRBJ2-1; 8 bases fit TRBD1. This CDR3 contains 14 residues. Germline-derived CDR1 and CDR2 are MNHEY and SVGEGT. Unmatched junction bases numbered 8, after V lost 0 bases and J lost 13 bases.

This clonotype has just a few counts. The gene calls are TRBV7-8 and TRBJ2-5; 12 nucleotides match TRBD2. With V trimmed by 1 base and J by 7 bases, 10 bases remained unmatched. Germline V lookup: CDR1 SGHVS, CDR2 FQNEAQ. This CDR3 is built from 17 residues. Written as DNA, the CDR3 is TGTGCCAGCAGCTTAGACCGACTAGCGGGAGAATCGGGGACCCAGTACTTC. It encodes CASSLDRLAGESGTQYF.

This chain uses TRBV24-1 with TRBJ1-2; 9 nucleotides match TRBD1. With 4 bases clipped from V and 8 bases from J, the junction kept 10 bases outside the gene matches. This CDR3 is built from 15 residues. Germline CDR1 is KGHDR and CDR2 is SFDVKD. DNA for the CDR3: TGTGCCACCAGTGACCCGGGACAGGGATCGGGCGGCTACACCTTC. Translated, it gives CATSDPGQGSGGYTF.

V and J are TRBV19 and TRBJ2-3; D perhaps matches TRBD2 (5 bases). The germline CDR1 and CDR2 sequences are LNHDA and SQIVND (reference sequence). V lost 6 bases to trimming and J lost 2 bases, with 9 bases between them. The CDR3 covers 13 residues. As DNA, the CDR3 is TGTGCCAGTAGCATCGGGATCACAGATACGCAGTATTTT. It yields the protein CASSIGITDTQYF.

This clonotype was counted only a few times. The chain recombines TRBV2 with TRBJ1-2; D gene unclear. Between the trimmed V and J ends, which lost 2 bases and 0 bases, there was a span of 7 bases. Germline CDR1 reads SNHLY; CDR2 reads FYNNEI. The CDR3 is 14 residues long. The CDR3 reads CASSERTANYGYTF. For the CDR3, the DNA is TGTGCCAGCAGTGAAAGGACGGCTAACTATGGCTACACCTTC.

The genes are TRBV15 and TRBJ2-3; D remains ambiguous. Germline V gene data show CDR1 as LNHNV and CDR2 as YYDKDF (reference sequence). The V gene lost 5 bases and the J gene lost 2 bases, with 8 bases spanning the gap. This CDR3 has 13 amino acids. In DNA form, the CDR3 reads TGTGCCACCAGCTCCTTGAACACAGATACGCAGTATTTT. It is translated as CATSSLNTDTQYF. The full variable domain, rest sourced from reference TRBV15 and TRBJ2-3, is DAMVIQNPRYQVTQFGKPVTLSCSQTLNHNVMYWYQQKSSQAPKLLFHYYDKDFNNEADTPDNFQSRRPNTSFCFLDIRSPGLGDTAMYLCATSSLNTDTQYFGPGTRLTVL.

This clonotype appeared a few times. The gene calls are TRBV7-9 and TRBJ2-1; no clear D gene. V lost 2 bases, J lost 9 bases, and 20 bases lay in between. Germline V gene sequence: CDR1 SEHNR, CDR2 FQNEAQ (reference sequence). The CDR3 sequence is 16 residues long. For the CDR3, the DNA is TGTGCCAGCAGCTTATCGCTAGAGGCCGACGGTTGTGAGCAGTTCTTC. This codes for CASSLSLEADGCEQFF.

The chain carries TRBV2 and TRBJ2-3; 8 bases are a match to TRBD2. Trimming at V came to 0 bases and at J to 4 bases, leaving 9 bases not matched to a gene. From germline, CDR1 is SNHLY and CDR2 FYNNEI. The length of the CDR3 is 17 residues. The chain's CDR3 is CASSEALSGRVADTQYF. The CDR3 bases are TGTGCCAGCAGTGAAGCGCTCAGCGGGAGAGTCGCAGATACGCAGTATTTT.

This chain connects TRBV24-1 to TRBJ2-1; D remains ambiguous. CDR1 is KGHDR and CDR2 is SFDVKD in the germline V gene. The CDR3 covers 15 residues. V lost 7 bases, J lost 0 bases, and 12 bases lay in between. The CDR3 sequence is CATSPGSSSYNEQFF. In nucleotides, the CDR3 is TGTGCCACCAGCCCTGGTTCCAGCTCCTACAATGAGCAGTTCTTC.

The J gene is TRBJ1-1, the V gene TRBV29-1; no reliable D call. The CDR3 is made up of 12 amino acids. V was pared by 5 bases and J by 1 base, with 8 bases between. Germline loops: CDR1 SQVTM, CDR2 ANQGSEA. The CDR3 spells CSVSTGNTEAFF. CDR3 sequence (DNA): TGCAGCGTTTCGACGGGGAACACTGAAGCTTTCTTT.

This clonotype has a handful of counts. The chain is built from TRBV6-6 and TRBJ2-7; 7 bases match TRBD1. This CDR3 spans 14 amino acids. In germline, CDR1 is MNHNY, CDR2 SVGAGI (reference sequence). Losses at the gene ends were 0 bases for V and 5 bases for J; bases not matched to a gene: 4. DNA of the CDR3: TGTGCCAGCAGTTACTCAACAGGGGTCGACGAGCAGTACTTC. Its protein product is CASSYSTGVDEQYF.

This chain uses TRBV4-1 with TRBJ1-1; D is unclear. The CDR3 runs 14 residues. Germline values: CDR1 MGHRA, CDR2 YSYEKL. Trimming left V 0 bases short and J 2 bases short, with 7 bases between. In nucleotides, the CDR3 is TGCGCCAGCAGCCAAGATGCGGAAAACACTGAAGCTTTCTTT. The encoded protein is CASSQDAENTEAFF.

The rearrangement joins TRBV12-3 or TRBV12-4 to TRBJ2-3; tentative D call: TRBD2 (6 bases). The CDR3 extends over 17 amino acids. Trimming took off 6 bases at V and 1 base at J, with 20 bases between the two ends. CDR3 in DNA: TGTGCCAGCAGAAGCCTGTCGGGGGTAGTCGGCACAGATACGCAGTATTTT. This codes for CASRSLSGVVGTDTQYF.

Only a few counts were recorded for this clonotype. The V gene is TRBV24-1, the J gene TRBJ2-3; no reliable D call. The CDR3 is made up of 16 amino acids. Trimming stripped 0 bases from V and 0 bases from J, with 9 bases between. CDR1 KGHDR and CDR2 SFDVKD come from the germline V gene. The CDR3 sequence is CATSDLDTHSTDTQYF. The CDR3 region has the DNA TGTGCCACCAGTGATTTGGACACCCATAGCACAGATACGCAGTATTTT.

This clonotype was found a few times. The chain couples TRBV7-2 to TRBJ2-7; tentatively, D is TRBD1 or TRBD2 (5 bases each). Germline CDR1 reads SGHTA; CDR2 reads FQGNSA. CDR3 length: 14 amino acids. V was pared by 2 bases and J by 3 bases, with 11 bases between. CDR3 DNA sequence: TGTGCCAGCAGCTTAAACGGGGCCTTCTACGAGCAGTACTTC. Amino acid sequence: CASSLNGAFYEQYF.

The chain carries TRBV6-1 and TRBJ2-7; D gene uncertain. The CDR3 has 17 residues. The V and J ends lost 2 bases and 2 bases respectively, with 19 bases between them. The germline V gene encodes CDR1 MNHNS and CDR2 SASEGT. The CDR3 DNA sequence: TGTGCCAGCAGTGAATCGATGTGGGCCGGATGGACCTACGAGCAGTACTTC. Translated, it gives CASSESMWAGWTYEQYF.

The V and J genes are TRBV29-1 and TRBJ2-7; D assignment may be TRBD1 or TRBD2 (5 bases each). CDR3 length equals 15 residues. V was shortened by 2 bases and J by 0 bases, with 14 bases between the two germline ends. Per germline, CDR1 SQVTM and CDR2 ANQGSEA. The CDR3 DNA follows: TGCAGCGTTGAACTTCGGGGCGTACACTCCTACGAGCAGTACTTC. The encoded protein is CSVELRGVHSYEQYF.

V usage is TRBV27 and J usage is TRBJ2-7; possible D gene TRBD2, 6 bases. Germline V lookup: CDR1 MNHEY, CDR2 SMNVEV (reference sequence). This CDR3 has 14 residues. The ends were cut back, 4 bases at V and 3 bases at J, with 13 bases in the middle. CDR3 protein: CASSWQRGGYEQYF. The CDR3 DNA is TGTGCCAGCAGTTGGCAACGGGGAGGCTACGAGCAGTACTTC.

This rearrangement joins TRBV2 to TRBJ2-2; 12 nucleotides match TRBD2. Germline V gene data show CDR1 as SNHLY and CDR2 as FYNNEI. There are 18 residues in the CDR3. V shed 4 bases and J 1 base; nucleotides not matched to a gene: 7. CDR3 sequence (DNA): TGTGCCAGCAGTGTGAAAGTGACTAGCGGGGGGAACACCGGGGAGCTGTTTTTT. Its translation is CASSVKVTSGGNTGELFF.

This chain links TRBV7-6 with TRBJ2-1; 11 bases fit TRBD2. Germline V gene lookup returns CDR1 SGHVS and CDR2 FNYEAQ. This CDR3 is 15 amino acids long. Germline trimming cut 3 bases from V and 8 bases from J; bases unmatched to any gene: 6. The CDR3, as DNA: TGTGCCAGCAGCTTCATAGCGGGGGGGTATGATGAGCAGTTCTTC. Residues: CASSFIAGGYDEQFF.

This rearrangement joins TRBV19 to TRBJ2-2; D possibly uses TRBD1 or TRBD2 (6 bases each). The CDR3 loop spans 12 amino acids. Trimming removed 6 bases from V and 7 bases from J, with 9 bases in between. Germline CDR1 reads LNHDA; CDR2 reads SQIVND (reference sequence). In DNA form, the CDR3 reads TGTGCCAGTAGCGGGGGCATCGGGGAGCTGTTTTTT. Translating gives CASSGGIGELFF.